The present TCR beta chain was sequenced within a study of CD8 T cells in ankylosing spondylitis. Germline CDR1 is SGHAT and CDR2 is FQNNGV. Deletions cut 0 bases from V and 6 bases from J, with 15 bases between. The CDR3 has 16 amino acids. By quantitative 5'-RACE with molecular barcodes, the TCR beta libraries were made. TCRdb reanalysed the 5' RACE reads using MiXCR and keeps one entry per CDR3 protein. The data hold about 500,000 distinct CDR3 sequences, with about 13% observed a single time. Study-wide results and caveats: A TCR beta motif of roughly eight highly homologous variants appeared characteristic of ankylosing spondylitis blood.

In this sample, this clonotype turned up many times. Its cognate antigen is unknown. The sample was blood, either unsorted or a sorted T cell fraction (not recorded which). This TCR was sampled from a male donor with ankylosing spondylitis. The J gene is TRBJ1-5, the V gene TRBV11-2; possible D gene TRBD1, 5 bases. The CDR3 DNA is TGTGCCAGCAGCTTAGATGGGGGAGGGAGGACTCAGCCCCAGCATTTT. It specifies CASSLDGGGRTQPQHF.